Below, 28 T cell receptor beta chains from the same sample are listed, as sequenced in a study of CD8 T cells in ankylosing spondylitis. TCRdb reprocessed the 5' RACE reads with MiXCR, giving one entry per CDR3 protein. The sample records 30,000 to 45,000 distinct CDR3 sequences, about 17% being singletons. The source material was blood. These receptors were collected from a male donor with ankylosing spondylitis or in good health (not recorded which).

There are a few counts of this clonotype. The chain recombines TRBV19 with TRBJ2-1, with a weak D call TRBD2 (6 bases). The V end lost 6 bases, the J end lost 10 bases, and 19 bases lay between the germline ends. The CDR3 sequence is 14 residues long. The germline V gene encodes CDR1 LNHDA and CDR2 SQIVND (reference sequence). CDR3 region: CASSLWDGSGEQFF. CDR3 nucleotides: TGTGCCAGTAGCCTTTGGGACGGGAGCGGCGAGCAGTTCTTC.

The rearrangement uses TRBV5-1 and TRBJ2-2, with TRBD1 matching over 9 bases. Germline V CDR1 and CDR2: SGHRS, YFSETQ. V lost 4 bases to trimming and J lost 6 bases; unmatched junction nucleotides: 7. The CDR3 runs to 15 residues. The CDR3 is CASSKIQGAAGELFF. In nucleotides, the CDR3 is TGCGCCAGCAGCAAGATACAGGGGGCCGCCGGGGAGCTGTTTTTT.

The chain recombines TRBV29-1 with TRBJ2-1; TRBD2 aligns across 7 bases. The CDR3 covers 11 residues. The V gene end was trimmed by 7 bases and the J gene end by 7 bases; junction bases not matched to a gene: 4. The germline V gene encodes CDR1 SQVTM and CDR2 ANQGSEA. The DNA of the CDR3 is TGCAGCGGCGGGAGTTTTAATGAGCAGTTCTTC. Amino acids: CSGGSFNEQFF.

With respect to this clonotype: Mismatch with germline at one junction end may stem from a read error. The CDR3 DNA follows: TGTGCCACCAGTGATTCCGGGACAGGGAACTCTGGCTACACCTTC. Amino acid sequence: CATSDSGTGNSGYTF. The chain couples TRBV24-1 to TRBJ1-2; TRBD1 matches 9 bases. This CDR3 has 15 amino acids. Per the germline V gene, CDR1 is KGHDR and CDR2 is SFDVKD.

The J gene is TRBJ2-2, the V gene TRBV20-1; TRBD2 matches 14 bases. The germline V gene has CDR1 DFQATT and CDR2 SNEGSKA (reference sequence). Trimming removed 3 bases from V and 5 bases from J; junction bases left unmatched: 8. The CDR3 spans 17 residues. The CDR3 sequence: CSASPGLAGVRTGELFF. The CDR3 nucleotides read TGCAGTGCTAGTCCGGGACTAGCGGGAGTGAGAACCGGGGAGCTGTTTTTT.

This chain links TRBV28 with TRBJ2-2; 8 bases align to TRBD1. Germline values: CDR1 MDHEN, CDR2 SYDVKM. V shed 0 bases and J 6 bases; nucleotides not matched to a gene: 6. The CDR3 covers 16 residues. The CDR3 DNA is TGTGCCAGCAGTTTATGGCCCCGGACAGGGTCCGGGGAGCTGTTTTTT. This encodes CASSLWPRTGSGELFF.

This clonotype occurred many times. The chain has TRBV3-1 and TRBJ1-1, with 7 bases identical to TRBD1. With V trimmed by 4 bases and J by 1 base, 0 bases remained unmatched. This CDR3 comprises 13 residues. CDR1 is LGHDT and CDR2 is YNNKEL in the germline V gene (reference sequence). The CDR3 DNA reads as TGTGCCAGCAGCCGGACAGGGAACACTGAAGCTTTCTTT. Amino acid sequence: CASSRTGNTEAFF.

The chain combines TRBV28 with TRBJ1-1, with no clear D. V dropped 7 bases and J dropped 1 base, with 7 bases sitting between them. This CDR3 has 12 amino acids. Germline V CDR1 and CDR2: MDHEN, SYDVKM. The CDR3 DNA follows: TGTGCCAGCAACCGGGGGAACACTGAAGCTTTCTTT. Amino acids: CASNRGNTEAFF.

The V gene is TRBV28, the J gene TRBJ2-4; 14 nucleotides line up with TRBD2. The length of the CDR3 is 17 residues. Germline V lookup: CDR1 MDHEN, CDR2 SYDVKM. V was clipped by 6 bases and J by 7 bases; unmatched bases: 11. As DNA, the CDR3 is TGTGCCAGCAGAAAGGGGACTAGCGGGAGAACGCCCAACATTCAGTACTTC. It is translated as CASRKGTSGRTPNIQYF. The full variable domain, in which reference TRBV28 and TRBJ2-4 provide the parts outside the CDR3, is DVKVTQSSRYLVKRTGEKVFLECVQDMDHENMFWYRQDPGLGLRLIYFSYDVKMKEKGDIPEGYSVSREKKERFSLILESASTNQTSMYLCASRKGTSGRTPNIQYFGAGTRLSVL.

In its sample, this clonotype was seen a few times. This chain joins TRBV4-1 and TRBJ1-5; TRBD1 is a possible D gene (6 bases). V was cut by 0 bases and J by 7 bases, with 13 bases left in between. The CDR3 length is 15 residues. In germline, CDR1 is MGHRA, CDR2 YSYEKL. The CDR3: CASSQDWQGRQPQHF. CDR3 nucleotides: TGCGCCAGCAGCCAAGATTGGCAGGGGAGACAGCCCCAGCATTTT.

This CDR3 reads CASSSEGDTQYF. The CDR3 DNA sequence: TGCGCCAGCAGCTCAGAGGGGGATACGCAGTATTTT. The chain recombines TRBV5-1 with TRBJ2-3; the D gene could be TRBD1 or TRBD2 (5 bases each). V was trimmed by 3 bases and J by 6 bases, leaving 8 bases between them. CDR1 SGHRS and CDR2 YFSETQ come from the germline V gene. The CDR3 has 12 residues.

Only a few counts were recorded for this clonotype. CDR3 DNA sequence: TGCAGCGGGAAGACAGGCTACAATGAGCAGTTCTTC. Translated: CSGKTGYNEQFF. The chain couples TRBV29-1 to TRBJ2-1; TRBD1 is a possible D gene (6 bases). Germline lookup yields CDR1 SQVTM and CDR2 ANQGSEA. The V and J ends lost 7 bases and 3 bases respectively, with 10 bases between them. This CDR3 is built from 12 residues.

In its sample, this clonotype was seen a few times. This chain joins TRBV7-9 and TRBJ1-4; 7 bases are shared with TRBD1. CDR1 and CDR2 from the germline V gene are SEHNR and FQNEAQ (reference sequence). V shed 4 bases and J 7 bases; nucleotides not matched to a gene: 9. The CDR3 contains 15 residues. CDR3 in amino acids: CASSSNTGASEKLFF. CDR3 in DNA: TGTGCCAGCAGCTCCAACACAGGGGCTAGTGAAAAACTGTTTTTT.

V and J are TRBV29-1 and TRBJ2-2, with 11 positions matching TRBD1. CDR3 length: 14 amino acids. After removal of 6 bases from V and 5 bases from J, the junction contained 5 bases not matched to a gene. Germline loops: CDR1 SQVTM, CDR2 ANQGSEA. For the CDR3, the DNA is TGCAGCGTAGGACAGGGGGCAGGAACCGGGGAGCTGTTTTTT. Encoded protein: CSVGQGAGTGELFF.

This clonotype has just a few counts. The CDR3 nucleotides are TGTGCCAGCAGTTACGGGAGGGGTGCGGATTCACCCCTCCACTTT. Its translation is CASSYGRGADSPLHF. The chain employs TRBV6-6 and TRBJ1-6, with D possibly matching TRBD1 (5 bases). CDR1 and CDR2 (germline): MNHNY, SVGAGI (reference sequence). This CDR3 has 15 residues. Trimming pared 2 bases from V and 8 bases from J, leaving 13 bases between.

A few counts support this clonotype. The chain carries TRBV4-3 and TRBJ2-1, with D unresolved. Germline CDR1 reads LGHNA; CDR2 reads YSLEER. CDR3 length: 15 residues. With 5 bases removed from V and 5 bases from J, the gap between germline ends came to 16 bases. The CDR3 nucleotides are TGCGCCAGCAGCATTCGCCACGGCTTTAACAATGAGCAGTTCTTC. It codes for CASSIRHGFNNEQFF.

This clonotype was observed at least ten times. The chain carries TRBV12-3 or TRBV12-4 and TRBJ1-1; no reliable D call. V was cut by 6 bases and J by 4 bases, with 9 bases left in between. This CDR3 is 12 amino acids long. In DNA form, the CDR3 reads TGTGCCAGCAGGTTGGGAGGCACTGAAGCTTTCTTT. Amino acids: CASRLGGTEAFF.

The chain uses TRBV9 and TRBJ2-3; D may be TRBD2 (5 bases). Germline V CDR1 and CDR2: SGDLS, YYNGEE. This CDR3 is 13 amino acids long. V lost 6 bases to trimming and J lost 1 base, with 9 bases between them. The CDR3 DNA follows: TGTGCCAGCAAGGGAGCGGGCACAGATACGCAGTATTTT. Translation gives CASKGAGTDTQYF.

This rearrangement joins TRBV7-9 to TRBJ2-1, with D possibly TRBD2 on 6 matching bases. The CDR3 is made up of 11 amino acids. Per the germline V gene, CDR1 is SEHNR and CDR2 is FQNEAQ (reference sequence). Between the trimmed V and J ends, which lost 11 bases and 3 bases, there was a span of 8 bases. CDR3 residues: CAGGVYNEQFF. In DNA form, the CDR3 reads TGTGCCGGCGGGGTCTACAATGAGCAGTTCTTC.

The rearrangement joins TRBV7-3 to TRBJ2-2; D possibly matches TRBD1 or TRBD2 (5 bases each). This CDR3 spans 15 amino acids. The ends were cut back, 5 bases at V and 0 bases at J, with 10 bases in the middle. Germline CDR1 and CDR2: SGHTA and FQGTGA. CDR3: CASSEGFANTGELFF. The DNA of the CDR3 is TGTGCCAGCAGCGAGGGGTTCGCGAACACCGGGGAGCTGTTTTTT.

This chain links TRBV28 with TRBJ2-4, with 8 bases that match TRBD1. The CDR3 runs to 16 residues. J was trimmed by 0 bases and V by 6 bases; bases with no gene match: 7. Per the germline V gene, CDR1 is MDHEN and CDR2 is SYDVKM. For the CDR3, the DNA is TGTGCCAGCAGCCCGACAGGGGATGTAGCCAAAAACATTCAGTACTTC. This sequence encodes CASSPTGDVAKNIQYF.

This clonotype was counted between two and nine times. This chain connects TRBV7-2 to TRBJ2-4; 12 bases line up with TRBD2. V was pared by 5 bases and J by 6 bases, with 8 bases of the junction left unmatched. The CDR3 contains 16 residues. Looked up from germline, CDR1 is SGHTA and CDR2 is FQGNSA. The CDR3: CASSPAKTSGRNIQYF. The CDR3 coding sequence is TGTGCCAGCAGCCCAGCCAAGACTAGCGGGAGAAACATTCAGTACTTC.

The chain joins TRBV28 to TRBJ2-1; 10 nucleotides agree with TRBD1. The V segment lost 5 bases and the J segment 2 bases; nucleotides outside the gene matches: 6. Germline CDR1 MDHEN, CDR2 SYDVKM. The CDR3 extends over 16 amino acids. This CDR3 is CASSPLGQGPYNEQFF. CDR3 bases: TGTGCCAGCAGTCCCTTGGGACAGGGGCCCTACAATGAGCAGTTCTTC.

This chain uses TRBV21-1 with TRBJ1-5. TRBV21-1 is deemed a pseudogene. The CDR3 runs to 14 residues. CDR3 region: CASSLMASNQPQHF. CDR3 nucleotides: TGTGCCAGCAGCTTGATGGCTAGCAATCAGCCCCAGCATTTT.

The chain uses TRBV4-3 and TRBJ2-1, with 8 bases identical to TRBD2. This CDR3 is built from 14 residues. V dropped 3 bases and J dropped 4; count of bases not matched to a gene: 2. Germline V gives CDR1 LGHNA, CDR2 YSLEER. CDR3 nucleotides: TGCGCCAGCAGCCAGCCGGGAGGGTACAATGAGCAGTTCTTC. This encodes CASSQPGGYNEQFF.

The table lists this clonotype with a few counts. Written as DNA, the CDR3 is TGTGCCAGCAGCTTCGCAGGCCAGGGTACCAATGAGCAGTTCTTC. Translated, it gives CASSFAGQGTNEQFF. The J gene is TRBJ2-1, the V gene TRBV7-3; TRBD1 might be the D (5 bases). The CDR3 length is 15 residues. Germline lookup yields CDR1 SGHTA and CDR2 FQGTGA. Trimming left V 3 bases short and J 6 bases short, with 15 bases between.

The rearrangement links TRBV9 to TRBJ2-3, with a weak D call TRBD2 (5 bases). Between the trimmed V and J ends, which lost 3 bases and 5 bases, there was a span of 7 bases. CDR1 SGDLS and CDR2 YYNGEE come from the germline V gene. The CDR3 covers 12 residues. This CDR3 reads CASSAAGDTQYF. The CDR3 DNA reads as TGTGCCAGCAGCGCCGCGGGAGATACGCAGTATTTT.

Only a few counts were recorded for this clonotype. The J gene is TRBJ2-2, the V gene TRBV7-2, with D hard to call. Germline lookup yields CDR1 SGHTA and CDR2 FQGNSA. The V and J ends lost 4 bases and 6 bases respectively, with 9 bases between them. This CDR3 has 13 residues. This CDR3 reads CASSSHLPGELFF. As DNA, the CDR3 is TGTGCCAGCAGCTCGCACTTGCCCGGGGAGCTGTTTTTT.